This T cell receptor (beta chain) is from a study of blood T cell repertoires in COVID-19. Study-level information: Sites across the United States, Italy and Spain contributed samples from acute and convalescent COVID-19.

V was clipped by 11 bases and J by 6 bases, with 17 bases between them. Germline CDR1 is SNHLY and CDR2 is FYNNEI. The CDR3 contains 13 residues. As originally analysed: Reference gene primers were amplified, and this amplification served to estimate nucleated cell counts. Measured with immunoSEQ multiplex PCR; TCRdb has only the in-frame clones, and not every one. D and trimming were read from the DNA, whereas the V and J calls and clone size are those reported in that table. The data hold 250,000 or so clones, with 70% to 75% observed a single time. This TCR was sampled from a woman of 80 years or more with acute or convalescent COVID-19. The V gene is TRBV2, the J gene TRBJ2-1, with D possibly matching TRBD2 (6 bases). The sequencing sample was made of peripheral blood. Written as DNA, the CDR3 is TGTGCCGCAGGAGGGGACCGGGGCAATGAGCAGTTCTTC. This gives the protein CAAGGDRGNEQFF.